The rows below give T cell receptor beta chains drawn from one sample of a study of T cell repertoires in cytomegalovirus infection. TCRdb re-called the reads with MiXCR, one entry per CDR3 protein. The sample includes about 330,000 distinct CDR3 sequences, roughly 34% seen only once; the top ten take roughly 12%. Their specific antigens are unknown. The input for sequencing was cultured PBMCs, taken from culture after CMV antigen stimulation. These receptors were collected from a human donor in good health (CMV status not recorded). Some clones in this sample may be carry-over from other donors' samples. Both conserved end residues are part of each CDR3. The D gene is left open where the match is weak. Size is omitted from some rows. Given values are once, few, many or a class for expanded clones.

few	.	TRBV7-2	TRBJ2-2	14	TGTGCCAGCAGCTCAACCCCAAGAGGCGGGGAGCTGTTTTTT	CASSSTPRGGELFF
.	.	TRBV4-3	TRBJ2-6	22	TGCGCCAGCAGCCAAGATTCGCCACTAAGGTACCTGGTATGCTCTGGGGCCAACGTCCTGACTTTC	CASSQDSPLRYLVCSGANVLTF
.	TRBD2	TRBV4-1	TRBJ2-5	16	TGCGCCAGCAGCCAAGATATACTAGCGGGACAAGAGACCCAGTACTTC	CASSQDILAGQETQYF
.	.	TRBV15	TRBJ2-1	12	TGTGCCACCAGCAGGCCGTACAATGAGCAGTTCTTC	CATSRPYNEQFF
.	.	TRBV2	TRBJ2-1	13	TGTGCCAGCAGTGATCGGCGTATCGATGAGCAGTTCTTC	CASSDRRIDEQFF
few	TRBD1	TRBV28	TRBJ1-1	16	TGTGCCAGCAGTTTATGGGCAGGGGGGACTAACACTGAAGCTTTCTTT	CASSLWAGGTNTEAFF
few	.	TRBV7-9	TRBJ2-7	13	TGTGCCAGCAGCAAGGACGGGCCCTACGAGCAGTACTTC	CASSKDGPYEQYF
.	TRBD2	TRBV5-4	TRBJ2-5	15	TGTGCCAGCAGCTTGGGGACTAGCGGGCCGGAGACCCAGTACTTC	CASSLGTSGPETQYF
.	.	TRBV6-8	TRBJ2-5	12	TGTGCCAGCAGTTACACCGGAGAGACCCAGTACTTC	CASSYTGETQYF
.	TRBD1	TRBV14	TRBJ2-5	15	TGTGCCAGCAGCCAAGGCTACAGGGGCGAAGAGACCCAGTACTTC	CASSQGYRGEETQYF
.	.	TRBV6-6	TRBJ2-2	18	TGTGCCAGCAGTCCTGGCCCCCCGGGGACCTCGAACACCGGGGAGCTGTTTTTT	CASSPGPPGTSNTGELFF
few	.	TRBV7-2	TRBJ2-3	13	TGTGCCAGCAGCGGAGTCTACACAGATACGCAGTATTTT	CASSGVYTDTQYF
.	TRBD1	TRBV7-3	TRBJ1-5	20	TGTACCAGCAGCTTACCACCCTTTCCCGGGACAGCGGTAACTCGTCAGCCCCAGCATTTT	CTSSLPPFPGTAVTRQPQHF
.	TRBD1	TRBV3-1	TRBJ2-2	13	TGTGCCAGCAGCGACAGGGTAGGCGGGGAGCTGTTTTTT	CASSDRVGGELFF
.	.	TRBV6-5	TRBJ2-3	15	TGTGCCAGCAGTCGCGCTACTGGCCCCACAGATACGCAGTATTTT	CASSRATGPTDTQYF
.	.	TRBV12-5	TRBJ1-5	15	TGTGCTAGTGGTTTTGGTTCAGGGAGCAATCAGCCCCAGCATTTT	CASGFGSGSNQPQHF
.	.	TRBV19	TRBJ2-5	14	TGTGCCAGTAGTCTCGAAGGGGCCGGGGAGACCCAGTACTTC	CASSLEGAGETQYF
.	TRBD1	TRBV19	TRBJ1-1	17	TGTGCCAGTAGTATCGCGTCTCTGGGACAGCAGAACACTGAAGCTTTCTTT	CASSIASLGQQNTEAFF
few	.	TRBV5-1	TRBJ2-4	16	TGCGCCAGCAGCTTTCCCCCCCGACTAGCCAAAAACATTCAGTACTTC	CASSFPPRLAKNIQYF
few	.	TRBV29-1	TRBJ2-5	14	TGCAGCGTTGAAGATACTACGGCCCAAGAGACCCAGTACTTC	CSVEDTTAQETQYF
many	.	TRBV7-6	TRBJ1-6	14	TGTGCCAGCAGCTTAGACGGACTTAATTCACCCCTCCACTTT	CASSLDGLNSPLHF
.	.	TRBV7-2	TRBJ1-4	15	TGTGCCAGCAGCCCCAAACAGGGCAATAATGAAAAACTGTTTTTT	CASSPKQGNNEKLFF
many	.	TRBV7-2	TRBJ1-4	13	TGTGCCAGCAGCTCCCAGGGTAATGAAAAACTGTTTTTT	CASSSQGNEKLFF
.	.	TRBV30	TRBJ1-2	14	TGTGCCTGGAGTGTAAACAGGGTTGGTTATGGCTACACCTTC	CAWSVNRVGYGYTF
.	TRBD2	TRBV9	TRBJ2-1	19	TGTGCCAGCAGCGTATTAGGGACTAGCGGCCCGAGCTCCTACAATGAGCAGTTCTTC	CASSVLGTSGPSSYNEQFF
.	TRBD2	TRBV5-1	TRBJ2-3	15	TGCGCCAGCAGCCCCCTGACTAGCCGCACAGATACGCAGTATTTT	CASSPLTSRTDTQYF
few	.	TRBV7-4	TRBJ1-2	18	TGTGCCAGCAGCCCGAGCCGGGGCCGAGTGCAAGCTAACTATGGCTACACCTTC	CASSPSRGRVQANYGYTF
many	TRBD2	TRBV6-2/TRBV6-3	TRBJ2-1	18	TGTGCCAGCAGTTACTTTACCGGGACTAGCGGGTTTTTCAATGAGCAGTTCTTC	CASSYFTGTSGFFNEQFF
.	.	TRBV6-1	TRBJ2-1	15	TGTGCCAGCACCCAGACAGTACCCTCCTACAATGAGCAGTTCTTC	CASTQTVPSYNEQFF
.	.	TRBV6-2/TRBV6-3	TRBJ2-3	12	TGTGCCAGCAGTCCCCGCAGAGATACGCAGTATTTT	CASSPRRDTQYF
.	TRBD2	TRBV12-3/TRBV12-4	TRBJ2-5	15	TGTGCCAGCAGGACGACAGGCGGGGGGCAAGAGACCCAGTACTTC	CASRTTGGGQETQYF
.	.	TRBV6-1	TRBJ2-1	15	TGTGCCAGCAGTGCAACACATTCACAGGAGACTGAGCAGTTCTTC	CASSATHSQETEQFF
few	TRBD2	TRBV6-2/TRBV6-3	TRBJ2-7	14	TGTGCCAGCAGGAGACTAGCGGGAGTGGACGAGCAGTACTTC	CASRRLAGVDEQYF
.	.	TRBV7-2	TRBJ2-6	16	TGTGCCAGCAGCTTATTCCGGGGGCTTGGGGCCAACGTCCTGACTTTC	CASSLFRGLGANVLTF
.	TRBD2	TRBV7-2	TRBJ2-7	15	TGTGCCAGCAGCCGCAGGACTAGCGGGAGGTACGAGCAGTACTTC	CASSRRTSGRYEQYF
.	TRBD1	TRBV30	TRBJ1-5	12	TGTGCCTGGGGACAGGGTGGTCAGCCCCAGCATTTT	CAWGQGGQPQHF
many	.	TRBV7-6	TRBJ1-5	15	TGTGCCAGCAGCTTAGTTGTGGGTAGCAATCAGCCCCAGCATTTT	CASSLVVGSNQPQHF
few	.	TRBV20-1	TRBJ1-6	20	TGCAGTGCTAGAGATGGGGACCGGAGGGTTCTAAGCTCCTATAATTCACCCCTCCACTTT	CSARDGDRRVLSSYNSPLHF
.	TRBD1	TRBV5-3	TRBJ2-1	15	TGTGCCAGCAGCTTGGGTCGGACAGGGGCGAATGAGCAGTTCTTC	CASSLGRTGANEQFF
few	.	TRBV7-2	TRBJ1-2	15	TGTGCCAGCAGTCGCTCTACAGGGTTGATCTATGGCTACACCTTC	CASSRSTGLIYGYTF
few	TRBD1	TRBV4-1	TRBJ2-4	18	TGCGCCAGCAGCCAAGGGGGTTGGACAGGGATAGCCAAAAACATTCAGTACTTC	CASSQGGWTGIAKNIQYF
many	.	TRBV3-1	TRBJ1-1	16	TGTGCCAGCAGCCCCCCCCGAAGGTTGTCAGGCACTGAAGCTTTCTTT	CASSPPRRLSGTEAFF
.	.	TRBV7-9	TRBJ2-7	14	TGTGCCAGCAGCCCAAAGCCCAGCTCCTACGAGCAGTACTTC	CASSPKPSSYEQYF
.	TRBD1	TRBV7-2	TRBJ1-4	15	TGTGCCAGCAGCCCGGGACAGCTCAAAAATGAAAAACTGTTTTTT	CASSPGQLKNEKLFF
.	.	TRBV7-2	TRBJ2-2	15	TGTGCCAGCAGCCCCAGCTGGTTAGGCGCCGGGGAGCTGATTTTT	CASSPSWLGAGELIF